The TCR beta chain described here comes from a study of neoadjuvant anti-PD-1 for oral cavity cancer (dated by TCRdb to the early 2020s). Looking at the study overall: Three to four biweekly doses of nivolumab at 3 mg/kg were mostly administered to patients before curative-intent surgical resection. A fourth nivolumab dose was given around day 43 to patients without progression, and definitive surgical resection was performed in those patients on days 50-56. Under RECIST 1.1, patients with complete response, partial response or stable disease were classed as responders, and patients with progression were classed as non-responders. The parent correlative cohort had about 11 patients and a response rate of 33%.

As concerns this clone: What antigen it recognizes has not been identified. Nothing much larger sits one base from this clone, and base qualities are not available.

For deep sequencing, each PBMC sample was run in six replicates, with libraries mostly built from about 0.45 ug of input genomic DNA. The immunoSEQ hsTCRbeta kit was used to prepare TCRbeta libraries according to the manufacturer's instructions. An Illumina NovaSeq 6000 S4 flow cell was used to sequence the final libraries, which had first been combined to 3 nM. As for how the authors treated the data: The immunoSEQ Analyzer handled quality control and preprocessing of the raw data. The analysis was limited to productive rearrangements, and each clonotype was defined by a unique CDR3 amino acid sequence. Repertoire clonality was estimated as the Gini-Simpson index, which was calculated using the R package tcR. Student's t test was used to compare Gini indices, and Pearson correlation was used to assess associations with tumor size change. TCRdb obtained this table from immuneACCESS and retained in-frame rearrangements with V and J assigned. These tables miss some clones; where compared with another copy, unresolved V genes account for less than half of the shortfall, and the remainder is unexplained. That table furnishes V, J and clone size, whereas the DNA furnished D and trimming. This sample lists some 14,000 clones; roughly 79% were detected once. The top ten clonotypes cover 2.8% of the sample.

The time point label, read with the paper, signifies: after neoadjuvant nivolumab, at surgical resection. Patients had been newly diagnosed with stage II-IVA oral cavity squamous cell carcinoma, and no prior systemic or radiation treatment had been given to the patients. The cohort was made up of patients with locally advanced, HPV-negative oral cavity squamous cell carcinoma. Peripheral blood mononuclear cells were analyzed directly, without maintenance or expansion in culture. Samples were obtained from a longitudinal correlative study of a single-arm phase II trial of neoadjuvant nivolumab in oral cavity squamous cell carcinoma. Subject-matched pre- and post-treatment PBMCs and tumors from three responders and three non-responders underwent genomic DNA-based TCRbeta sequencing. Peripheral blood mononuclear cells were collected once before nivolumab treatment and again after treatment, at the time of surgery. The Maxwell RSC DNA from Cells kit was used to extract genomic DNA from PBMCs.

Broad study findings and their caveats: Higher pretreatment blood TCRbeta clonality and lower post-treatment tumor TCRbeta clonality were correlated with higher pretreatment blood Treg/Th17 ratios. TCR analyses included only a few patients per response group, and the authors called for larger cohorts for validation. After neoadjuvant nivolumab, significantly higher T cell clonality (Gini index) was found within PBMCs in non-responders than in responders.

Including the terminal cysteine and phenylalanine, the CDR3 comprises 14 residues. Only the CDR3 DNA stays, 42 bases, in frame from base 1. Looking up the germline V gene (reference sequence) yields CDR1 LNHDA and CDR2 SQIVND. Trimming costs V 1 base and J 7 bases, and their ends lie 11 bases apart. The receptor's source is a person aged 40 to 85 with oral cavity squamous cell carcinoma. The sample here was PBMCs, taken after nivolumab (anti-PD-1) treatment. The chain was built from TRBV19 and TRBJ2-1; the D gene is not confidently resolved. The CDR3: CASSIGEVWNEQFF. The bases are TGTGCCAGTAGTATAGGTGAGGTCTGGAATGAGCAGTTCTTC.